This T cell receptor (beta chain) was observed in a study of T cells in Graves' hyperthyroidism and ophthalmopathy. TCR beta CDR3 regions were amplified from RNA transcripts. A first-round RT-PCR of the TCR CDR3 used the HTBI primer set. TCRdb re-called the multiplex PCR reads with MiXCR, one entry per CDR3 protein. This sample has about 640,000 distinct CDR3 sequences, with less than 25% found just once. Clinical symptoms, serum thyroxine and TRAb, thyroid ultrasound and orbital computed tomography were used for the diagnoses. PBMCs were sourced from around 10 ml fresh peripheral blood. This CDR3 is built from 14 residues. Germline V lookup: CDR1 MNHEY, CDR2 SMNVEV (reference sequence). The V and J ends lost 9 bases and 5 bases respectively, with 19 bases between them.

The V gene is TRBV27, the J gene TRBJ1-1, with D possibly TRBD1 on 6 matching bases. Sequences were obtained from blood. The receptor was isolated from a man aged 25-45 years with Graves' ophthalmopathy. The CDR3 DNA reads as TGTGCCAGTGGCGTCAACAGGGTTGGAACTGAAGCTTTCTTT. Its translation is CASGVNRVGTEAFF.